This entry lists 7 T cell receptor beta chains sequenced from one sample in a study of a mutant IDH1 vaccine in newly diagnosed glioma. Data came from immunoSEQ multiplex PCR; TCRdb stores just in-frame clones and leaves some out. This table holds about 120,000 clones, under 90% found once. Their antigen targets remain unknown. Time point indicated: week 11, during vaccination. It was 300 ug of mutant IDH1 20-mer peptide that made up each vaccine dose, given with topical imiquimod. This specimen consisted of PBMCs, obtained from a glioma patient whose treatment included an IDH1 peptide vaccine. The source is a woman aged 45-65 years with glioma.

The rearrangement uses TRBV6-5 and TRBJ2-1; 9 positions match TRBD1. Trimming took 0 bases from V and 8 from J; bases not matched to a gene: 8. Per the germline V gene, CDR1 is MNHEY and CDR2 is SVGAGI. The CDR3 runs to 16 residues. The DNA of the CDR3 is TGTGCCAGCAGTTACTCGGGACAGGGAGGTTTGGATGAGCAGTTCTTC. It specifies CASSYSGQGGLDEQFF.

The V gene is TRBV7-9, the J gene TRBJ1-3; D uncertain. The CDR3 has 12 residues. The germline gives CDR1 SEHNR, CDR2 FQNEAQ (reference sequence). V lost 8 bases to trimming and J lost 0 bases, with 5 bases between them. CDR3 residues: CASRGSGNTIYF. The CDR3 nucleotides are TGTGCCAGCCGGGGCTCTGGAAACACCATATATTTT.

V usage is TRBV19 and J usage is TRBJ1-5; D is unclear. V lost 4 bases and J 5 bases, leaving 15 bases between the germline ends. CDR1 and CDR2 from the germline V gene are LNHDA and SQIVND (reference sequence). The CDR3 is 15 residues long. The CDR3 spells CASSTRTEVYQPQHF. The CDR3 DNA reads as TGTGCCAGTAGTACGAGGACGGAGGTTTATCAGCCCCAGCATTTT.

The chain uses TRBV5-1 and TRBJ2-5, with D uncertain. Germline-derived CDR1 and CDR2 are SGHRS and YFSETQ. The CDR3 spans 14 residues. Trimming pared 0 bases from V and 1 base from J, leaving 7 bases between. The DNA for the CDR3 is TGCGCCAGCAGCTTGGGGTGGATCCAAGAGACCCAGTACTTC. Protein product: CASSLGWIQETQYF.

This clone occurred once. The J gene is TRBJ2-1, the V gene TRBV18, with a possible D match to TRBD2 (6 bases). V was trimmed by 3 bases and J by 7 bases, leaving 10 bases between them. CDR1 is KGHSH, CDR2 LQKENI, per germline. The CDR3 spans 13 residues. CDR3 amino acids: CASSPLGLNEQFF. Written as DNA, the CDR3 is TGTGCCAGCTCACCCCTGGGACTTAATGAGCAGTTCTTC.

The chain is built from TRBV19 and TRBJ2-1, with D possibly matching TRBD1 (5 bases). Germline CDR1 reads LNHDA; CDR2 reads SQIVND (reference sequence). The CDR3 spans 14 residues. With 2 bases removed from V and 6 bases from J, the gap between germline ends came to 11 bases. The CDR3 region is CASSILVQVNEQFF. Here the CDR3 DNA reads TGTGCCAGTAGTATACTAGTACAGGTCAATGAGCAGTTCTTC.

The chain links TRBV5-4 to TRBJ1-1; D unresolved. This CDR3 has 15 amino acids. Trimming shortened V by 0 bases and J by 0 bases, and 9 bases separated the two germline ends. CDR1 is SGHNT, CDR2 YYREEE, per germline (reference sequence). The CDR3 reads CASSLGEGMNTEAFF. For the CDR3, the DNA is TGTGCCAGCAGCTTGGGGGAGGGTATGAACACTGAAGCTTTCTTT.